The 23 T cell receptor beta chains reported below all come from one sample, sequenced in a study of cytomegalovirus exposure and HLA in healthy donors. Primers included in the PCR were 60 Vbeta and 13 Jbeta primers. Some clones are missing from TCRdb's copy, which holds only in-frame ones; the method was immunoSEQ multiplex PCR. The sample lists under 200,000 clones, roughly 80% occurring once. Sample: PBMCs. These receptor sequences come from a woman in her late teens or twenties in good health and CMV-seronegative.

V usage is TRBV28 and J usage is TRBJ1-1, with TRBD1 as a possible D gene (5 bases). Germline-derived CDR1 and CDR2 are MDHEN and SYDVKM. V was shortened by 6 bases and J by 4 bases, with 21 bases between the two germline ends. The CDR3 length is 16 residues. CDR3 loop: CASSPILGGWGTEAFF. CDR3 DNA sequence: TGTGCCAGCAGCCCCATTTTGGGGGGATGGGGCACTGAAGCTTTCTTT.

V and J are TRBV7-9 and TRBJ1-5; no reliable D call. The germline V gene has CDR1 SEHNR and CDR2 FQNEAQ (reference sequence). This CDR3 is 15 amino acids long. V lost 5 bases to trimming and J lost 1 base, with 12 bases between them. For the CDR3, the DNA is TGTGCCAGCAGCCCGGGTGGGGAGAGCAATCAGCCCCAGCATTTT. The encoded protein is CASSPGGESNQPQHF.

The V gene is TRBV7-9, the J gene TRBJ2-5, with TRBD2 matching 9 bases. Germline V gene lookup returns CDR1 SEHNR and CDR2 FQNEAQ (reference sequence). The CDR3 has 17 residues. The ends lost 4 bases at V and 5 bases at J; junction bases unmatched: 14. The CDR3 region is CASSSPGLAFGKETQYF. CDR3 DNA sequence: TGTGCCAGCAGCTCACCGGGACTAGCATTCGGCAAGGAGACCCAGTACTTC.

This clone was detected a few times. J is TRBJ1-5 and V is TRBV28; 10 bases match TRBD1. Germline CDR1 and CDR2: MDHEN and SYDVKM. The CDR3 is 18 amino acids. V shed 5 bases, J shed 1 base, and the junction held 11 bases outside the gene matches. CDR3 protein: CASSLYLTGGRSNQPQHF. The CDR3 DNA reads TGTGCCAGCAGTCTCTACTTGACAGGGGGCCGGAGCAATCAGCCCCAGCATTTT.

This chain joins TRBV6-6 and TRBJ2-2; TRBD2 agrees at 8 bases. Looked up from germline, CDR1 is MNHNY and CDR2 is SVGAGI (reference sequence). J lost 7 bases, V lost 11 bases, and 15 bases had no gene match. The CDR3 totals 15 residues. DNA of the CDR3: TGTGCCGCCACCGGGACTAGGTTTGGCGGCGGGGAGCTGTTTTTT. It codes for CAATGTRFGGGELFF.

With regard to this clone: An end of the junction does not agree with germline; a read error may underlie this. The rearrangement joins TRBV7-9 to TRBJ2-5, with D possibly matching TRBD2 (6 bases). The germline gives CDR1 SEHNR, CDR2 FQNEAQ (reference sequence). The CDR3 contains 14 residues. The DNA of the CDR3 is TGTTCCAGCAGCCTCCCGGGACTTTTTGAGACCCAGTACTTC. Its protein product is CSSSLPGLFETQYF. Complete variable domain (other parts from reference TRBV7-9 and TRBJ2-5): DTGVSQNPRHKITKRGQNVTFRCDPISEHNRLYWYRQTLGQGPEFLTYFQNEAQLEKSRLLSDRFSAERPKGSFSTLEIQRTEQGDSAMYLCSSSLPGLFETQYFGPGTRLLVL.

The chain carries TRBV11-2 and TRBJ2-1; 12 bases agree with TRBD2. With 1 base clipped from V and 7 bases from J, the junction kept 11 bases outside the gene matches. Germline CDR1 reads SGHAT; CDR2 reads FQNNGV. The CDR3 contains 18 residues. The CDR3 DNA reads TGTGCCAGCAGCTTAGGCCGATGGGGGACTAGCGGGTGGAATGAGCAGTTCTTC. Translating it yields CASSLGRWGTSGWNEQFF.

This clone was counted once. V is TRBV7-9 and J is TRBJ2-5, with 14 bases aligning to TRBD2. The germline V gene has CDR1 SEHNR and CDR2 FQNEAQ (reference sequence). J was trimmed by 5 bases and V by 5 bases; bases with no gene match: 10. CDR3 length: 17 residues. The CDR3 bases are TGTGCCAGCAGCCCCAGACTAGCGGGAGGGCTGCGGGAGACCCAGTACTTC. Translating it yields CASSPRLAGGLRETQYF.

This clone appeared once. The chain is built from TRBV5-6 and TRBJ1-2; tentative D call: TRBD1 (5 bases). The length of the CDR3 is 14 residues. From germline, CDR1 is SGHDT and CDR2 YYEEEE. V was shortened by 3 bases and J by 2 bases, with 11 bases between the two germline ends. CDR3 sequence: CASSSDMTNYGYTF. Here the CDR3 DNA reads TGTGCCAGCAGCTCGGACATGACGAACTATGGCTACACCTTC.

The rearrangement links TRBV5-4 to TRBJ2-1, with D tentatively TRBD1 (6 bases). CDR1 and CDR2 (germline): SGHNT, YYREEE (reference sequence). The germline V and J ends were trimmed by 2 bases and 4 bases, with 13 bases remaining between them. This CDR3 has 15 residues. As DNA, the CDR3 is TGTGCCAGCAGCTTTGGGGGCTCTACGTACAATGAGCAGTTCTTC. Amino acid sequence: CASSFGGSTYNEQFF.

V and J are TRBV19 and TRBJ2-3; D not resolved. This CDR3 is 12 amino acids long. The V gene lost 6 bases and the J gene lost 1 base, with 5 bases spanning the gap. CDR1 and CDR2 from the germline V gene are LNHDA and SQIVND (reference sequence). CDR3 sequence reads: CASSLGTDTQYF. For the CDR3, the DNA is TGTGCCAGTAGCCTAGGCACAGATACGCAGTATTTT.

The chain has TRBV5-1 and TRBJ1-2; D might be TRBD1 (5 bases). The V end lost 0 bases, the J end lost 4 bases, and 13 bases lay between the germline ends. The CDR3 has 15 residues. Germline V CDR1 and CDR2: SGHRS, YFSETQ. The chain's CDR3 is CASSLEAGAGYGYTF. CDR3 in DNA: TGCGCCAGCAGCTTGGAAGCTGGGGCTGGCTATGGCTACACCTTC.

A note on this clone: Other nucleotide sequences from this sample produce the same CDR3. The V gene is TRBV29-1, the J gene TRBJ1-1, with D tentatively TRBD1 (5 bases). The CDR3 is made up of 12 amino acids. Trimming shortened V by 3 bases and J by 2 bases, and 7 bases separated the two germline ends. Germline V lookup: CDR1 SQVTM, CDR2 ANQGSEA. CDR3 bases: TGCAGCGTTGATAGGGGAAACACTGAAGCTTTCTTT. Its translation is CSVDRGNTEAFF.

The chain combines TRBV30 with TRBJ2-1; TRBD2 matches 11 bases. The germline V gene has CDR1 GTSNPN and CDR2 SVGIG (reference sequence). The CDR3 is made up of 15 amino acids. With 5 bases clipped from V and 4 bases from J, the junction kept 7 bases outside the gene matches. The CDR3 protein is CAWGGWTSGYNEQFF. CDR3 nucleotides: TGTGCCTGGGGAGGTTGGACTAGCGGGTACAATGAGCAGTTCTTC.

The chain employs TRBV11-3 and TRBJ2-5; D perhaps matches TRBD1 (6 bases). CDR1 and CDR2 from the germline V gene are SGHNT and YENEEA. This CDR3 region has 14 residues. The V end was cut by 4 bases, the J end by 2 bases, with 11 bases between. CDR3 bases: TGTGCCAGCAGCTCCGGACAGATACAAGAGACCCAGTACTTC. It codes for CASSSGQIQETQYF. Combining the CDR3 with reference TRBV11-3 and TRBJ2-5 gives the whole variable domain EAGVVQSPRYKIIEKKQPVAFWCNPISGHNTLYWYLQNLGQGPELLIRYENEEAVDDSQLPKDRFSAERLKGVDSTLKIQPAELGDSAVYLCASSSGQIQETQYFGPGTRLLVL.

This rearrangement joins TRBV29-1 to TRBJ2-3, with 12 nucleotides matching TRBD2. The CDR3 totals 14 residues. J lost 5 bases, V lost 8 bases, and 8 bases had no gene match. CDR1 is SQVTM and CDR2 is ANQGSEA in the germline V gene. The CDR3 is CSTASGRDGDTQYF. CDR3 in DNA: TGCAGCACTGCTAGCGGGAGGGACGGAGATACGCAGTATTTT.

The V call is TRBV18, the J call TRBJ1-1; 7 nucleotides match TRBD1. This CDR3 spans 15 amino acids. V shed 3 bases, J shed 0 bases, and the junction held 4 bases outside the gene matches. Germline CDR1 reads KGHSH; CDR2 reads LQKENI. The CDR3 is CASSPRQGMNTEAFF. The CDR3 DNA reads TGTGCCAGCTCACCCAGACAGGGAATGAACACTGAAGCTTTCTTT.

The chain uses TRBV7-2 and TRBJ2-7; 11 positions match TRBD2. The germline V gene has CDR1 SGHTA and CDR2 FQGNSA. Trimming cost V 4 bases and J 4 bases; bases outside gene matches: 6. CDR3 size: 15 residues. The CDR3 spells CASSSTSGRGYEQYF. The CDR3 DNA follows: TGTGCCAGCAGCTCCACTAGCGGGAGAGGGTACGAGCAGTACTTC.

This chain links TRBV5-4 with TRBJ1-1; 9 bases are a match to TRBD1. The CDR3 loop spans 16 amino acids. Germline CDR1 SGHNT, CDR2 YYREEE (reference sequence). V dropped 3 bases and J dropped 1; count of bases not matched to a gene: 7. The CDR3: CASSSGQGSKNTEAFF. DNA for the CDR3: TGTGCCAGCAGCTCTGGACAGGGGAGCAAGAACACTGAAGCTTTCTTT.

This clone showed up just a few times. V usage is TRBV28 and J usage is TRBJ2-7; tentative D call: TRBD1 (6 bases). V shed 5 bases and J shed 9 bases, with 23 bases lying between them. There are 15 residues in the CDR3. CDR1 and CDR2 (germline): MDHEN, SYDVKM. CDR3 amino acids: CASSPSGTPVGVQYF. The CDR3 DNA reads TGTGCCAGCAGTCCTTCCGGGACACCGGTGGGGGTGCAGTACTTC.

This clone was counted a few times. The rearrangement links TRBV14 to TRBJ2-7, with TRBD2 matching over 9 bases. Germline V gene lookup returns CDR1 SGHDN and CDR2 FVKESK. Trimming took 8 bases from V and 3 from J; bases not matched to a gene: 8. This CDR3 spans 14 amino acids. CDR3 sequence reads: CASLGLARNYEQYF. The CDR3, as DNA: TGTGCCAGCCTTGGACTAGCGAGAAACTACGAGCAGTACTTC.

The rearrangement uses TRBV6-1 and TRBJ2-2; tentatively, D is TRBD1 (5 bases). The CDR3 runs to 14 residues. Looked up from germline, CDR1 is MNHNS and CDR2 is SASEGT. V was cut by 3 bases and J by 4 bases, with 9 bases left in between. The DNA of the CDR3 is TGTGCCAGCAGTGAGGGGCGGCTCACCGGGGAGCTGTTTTTT. Translation gives CASSEGRLTGELFF.

The chain employs TRBV6-5 and TRBJ1-2; no definite D call. This CDR3 comprises 13 residues. Trimming left V 6 bases short and J 6 bases short, with 14 bases between. Germline V gene sequence: CDR1 MNHEY, CDR2 SVGAGI. CDR3 region: CASSPSWLDGYTF. CDR3 DNA: TGTGCCAGCAGCCCTAGCTGGCTGGATGGCTACACCTTC.